This TCR beta chain was sequenced for a study of PD-1 blockade in classical Hodgkin lymphoma. The patients all showed relapse after autologous stem cell transplantation, while their brentuximab vedotin exposure varied. Comment on this clone: Its target is not known.

Points from the study as a whole: TCR diversity at baseline was reported to be reduced in newly diagnosed patients relative to healthy donors. Before treatment, complete responders showed about the same diversity as newly diagnosed patients.

Assay: immunoSEQ multiplex PCR; the TCRdb copy retains only in-frame clones and omits some. The sample holds roughly 81,000 clones, approximately 91% seen once. This clonotype originated in a human donor with classical Hodgkin lymphoma. The specimen comprised peripheral blood mononuclear cells (PBMCs), sampled before the second cycle of nivolumab.

The CDR3 DNA is TGTGCCAGTAGTATAGCTAGCGGGGAGACAGATACGCAGTATTTT. It encodes CASSIASGETDTQYF. The rearrangement links TRBV19 to TRBJ2-3; 9 nucleotides align to TRBD2. Germline V gene sequence: CDR1 LNHDA, CDR2 SQIVND (reference sequence). The CDR3 spans 15 residues. Germline trimming cut 1 base from V and 3 bases from J; bases unmatched to any gene: 2.